Below are 26 T cell receptor beta chains sequenced from a single sample in a study of T cell responses to AZD1222 COVID-19 vaccine. The protocol was immunoSEQ multiplex PCR, while the TCRdb copy is restricted to in-frame clones and leaves out a portion. Of about 60,000 clones listed, 85% are singletons. The sequencing here drew on peripheral blood, taken on day 0 of AZD1222 vaccination. The receptors come from an adult in good health.

The chain has TRBV7-3 and TRBJ1-3; D unresolved. The V gene's germline CDR1 is SGHTA and CDR2 FQGTGA. Deletions cut 6 bases from V and 2 bases from J, with 8 bases between. The CDR3 has 13 amino acids. This CDR3 is CASSPQAGNTIYF. CDR3 nucleotides: TGTGCCAGCAGTCCGCAGGCTGGAAACACCATATATTTT.

The genes are TRBV25-1 and TRBJ2-7; tentatively, D is TRBD2 (7 bases). V was trimmed by 3 bases and J by 2 bases, leaving 11 bases between them. The CDR3 length is 14 residues. Per germline, CDR1 MGHDK and CDR2 SYGVNS. CDR3 in amino acids: CASSESRGPYEQYF. The CDR3 nucleotides read TGTGCCAGCAGTGAGTCGCGGGGGCCCTACGAGCAGTACTTC.

The CDR3 sequence is CASSLNVGGYTF. The CDR3 DNA is TGTGCCAGCAGCTTGAATGTTGGTGGCTACACCTTC. The V and J genes are TRBV5-6 and TRBJ1-2; D is undetermined. Trimming shortened V by 1 base and J by 7 bases, and 8 bases separated the two germline ends. The CDR3 totals 12 residues. Germline CDR1 and CDR2: SGHDT and YYEEEE.

CDR3 DNA sequence: TGTGCCAGCAGCCAGAACACAGGGGGACTTGGAAACACCATATATTTT. This translates into CASSQNTGGLGNTIYF. The rearrangement uses TRBV3-1 (or the pseudogene TRBV3-2) and TRBJ1-3; 8 nucleotides match TRBD1. CDR3 length equals 16 residues. CDR1 is LGHDT and CDR2 is YNNKEL in the germline V gene (reference sequence). The ends lost 3 bases at V and 3 bases at J; junction bases unmatched: 7.

The CDR3: CASSYSGGPPQHF. CDR3 coding DNA: TGTGCCAGCAGTTACTCGGGCGGTCCCCCCCAGCATTTT. V is TRBV6-5 and J is TRBJ1-5, with no clear D. The CDR3 totals 13 residues. V was pared by 0 bases and J by 10 bases, with 10 bases between. CDR1 and CDR2 from the germline V gene are MNHEY and SVGAGI.

The chain uses TRBV15 and TRBJ2-1, with D maybe TRBD2 (5 bases). V dropped 3 bases and J dropped 10 bases, with 13 bases sitting between them. Germline assignment: CDR1 LNHNV and CDR2 YYDKDF (reference sequence). The CDR3 spans 13 residues. The CDR3 here is CATSSLAGEEQFF. The CDR3 DNA sequence: TGTGCCACCAGCAGTCTAGCCGGGGAGGAGCAGTTCTTC. Full variable domain (missing parts from reference TRBV15 and TRBJ2-1): DAMVIQNPRYQVTQFGKPVTLSCSQTLNHNVMYWYQQKSSQAPKLLFHYYDKDFNNEADTPDNFQSRRPNTSFCFLDIRSPGLGDTAMYLCATSSLAGEEQFFGPGTRLTVL.

V and J are TRBV19 and TRBJ2-3; 9 bases align to TRBD2. V shed 2 bases, J shed 5 bases, and the junction held 5 bases outside the gene matches. Germline V CDR1 and CDR2: LNHDA, SQIVND (reference sequence). CDR3 size: 15 residues. This CDR3 is CASSISSGVQDTQYF. The CDR3 DNA reads as TGTGCCAGTAGTATATCTAGCGGGGTACAAGATACGCAGTATTTT.

V and J are TRBV19 and TRBJ1-4; no clear D. This CDR3 is built from 14 residues. Germline V gives CDR1 LNHDA, CDR2 SQIVND (reference sequence). V was trimmed by 3 bases and J by 1 base, leaving 6 bases between them. The CDR3 region is CASSMGITNEKLFF. The CDR3 nucleotides read TGTGCCAGTAGTATGGGAATAACTAATGAAAAACTGTTTTTT.

The rearrangement joins TRBV7-8 to TRBJ1-6; the match to TRBD1 covers 8 bases. CDR1 is SGHVS and CDR2 is FQNEAQ in the germline V gene. The CDR3 covers 15 residues. Unmatched junction bases numbered 3, after V lost 5 bases and J lost 3 bases. The DNA for the CDR3 is TGTGCCAGCAGCCTACAGGGGGACTATAATTCACCCCTCCACTTT. Its translation: CASSLQGDYNSPLHF.

Details on this clone: At one boundary the junction diverges from the germline segment, which might be a read error. The chain has TRBV7-7 and TRBJ1-3; 8 bases fit TRBD1. The CDR3 length is 15 residues. Germline V gives CDR1 SSHAT, CDR2 FNYEAQ (reference sequence). In nucleotides, the CDR3 is TGTGCTAGCAGCTCCGGACAGGGCTCTGGAAACACCATATATTTT. It encodes CASSSGQGSGNTIYF. Combining the CDR3 with reference TRBV7-7 and TRBJ1-3 gives the whole variable domain GAGVSQSPRYKVTKRGQDVTLRCDPISSHATLYWYQQALGQGPEFLTYFNYEAQPDKSGLPSDRFSAERPEGSISTLTIQRTEQRDSAMYRCASSSGQGSGNTIYFGEGSWLTVV.

The genes are TRBV14 and TRBJ1-2, with D uncertain. The CDR3 totals 13 residues. Germline V gene lookup returns CDR1 SGHDN and CDR2 FVKESK. The V gene lost 4 bases and the J gene lost 5 bases, with 11 bases spanning the gap. The CDR3 loop is CASSLLPKYGYTF. Here the CDR3 DNA reads TGTGCCAGCAGCCTACTACCCAAATATGGCTACACCTTC.

V usage is TRBV30 and J usage is TRBJ1-5; TRBD1 is a possible D gene (6 bases). Trimming left V 7 bases short and J 8 bases short, with 21 bases between. The V gene's germline CDR1 is GTSNPN and CDR2 SVGIG (reference sequence). The CDR3 totals 14 residues. The CDR3 region is CAFTGQISGEPQHF. The CDR3 coding sequence is TGTGCCTTCACAGGACAGATATCAGGAGAGCCCCAGCATTTT.

This clone was detected once. This rearrangement joins TRBV6-5 to TRBJ1-4; D is possibly TRBD1 (5 bases). Germline CDR1 is MNHEY and CDR2 is SVGAGI. This CDR3 has 15 amino acids. Trimming removed 5 bases at V and 3 bases at J, with 13 bases between. In DNA form, the CDR3 reads TGTGCCAGCAGTCCCCAACGGGGGGCTAATGAAAAACTGTTTTTT. Its translation is CASSPQRGANEKLFF.

The rearrangement uses TRBV18 and TRBJ1-3; possible D gene TRBD1, 5 bases. V was shortened by 3 bases and J by 4 bases, with 13 bases between the two germline ends. The V gene's germline CDR1 is KGHSH and CDR2 LQKENI. This CDR3 is built from 15 residues. The CDR3 region is CASSPKQGGGNTIYF. The DNA of the CDR3 is TGTGCCAGCTCACCCAAGCAGGGAGGAGGAAACACCATATATTTT.

The J gene is TRBJ2-7, the V gene TRBV2; no reliable D call. The V end lost 9 bases, the J end lost 4 bases, and 10 bases lay between the germline ends. The CDR3 has 11 amino acids. CDR1 and CDR2 from the germline V gene are SNHLY and FYNNEI. The CDR3 sequence: CASVKQYEQYF. CDR3 bases: TGTGCCAGTGTAAAACAGTACGAGCAGTACTTC.

V is TRBV27 and J is TRBJ2-7, with D possibly TRBD1 on 6 matching bases. Deletions cut 2 bases from V and 1 base from J, with 18 bases between. The CDR3 has 17 amino acids. Per germline, CDR1 MNHEY and CDR2 SMNVEV (reference sequence). The CDR3 here is CASSLAAGGQTSYEQYF. The CDR3 DNA reads TGTGCCAGCAGTTTAGCGGCGGGTGGACAGACTTCCTACGAGCAGTACTTC.

J is TRBJ1-4 and V is TRBV7-9; perhaps TRBD1 as D (6 bases). CDR1 and CDR2 from the germline V gene are SEHNR and FQNEAQ (reference sequence). The V gene lost 5 bases and the J gene lost 8 bases, with 15 bases spanning the gap. This CDR3 contains 14 residues. Written as DNA, the CDR3 is TGTGCCAGCAGCCGGACGGGGGCCTCGGAAAAACTGTTTTTT. It translates to CASSRTGASEKLFF.

The CDR3 region is CASSRRWPNEKLFF. CDR3 nucleotides: TGTGCCAGCAGCCGGAGGTGGCCTAATGAAAAACTGTTTTTT. This rearrangement joins TRBV13 to TRBJ1-4; D gene ambiguous. Germline CDR1 is PRHDT and CDR2 is FYEKMQ (reference sequence). This CDR3 region has 14 residues. Trimming pared 5 bases from V and 3 bases from J, leaving 10 bases between.

This chain's CDR3 is CASSPTGKNTEAFF. CDR3 sequence (DNA): TGTGCCAGCAGCCCGACAGGGAAGAACACTGAAGCTTTCTTT. J is TRBJ1-1 and V is TRBV6-5; TRBD1 matches 7 bases. Trimming took 6 bases from V and 1 from J; bases not matched to a gene: 5. Germline lookup yields CDR1 MNHEY and CDR2 SVGAGI. The CDR3 is 14 residues long.

The V gene is TRBV15, the J gene TRBJ1-2; 7 bases fit TRBD1. V lost 5 bases to trimming and J lost 6 bases; unmatched junction nucleotides: 9. The CDR3 is 14 amino acids. Germline V gene lookup returns CDR1 LNHNV and CDR2 YYDKDF (reference sequence). The CDR3 protein is CATSRGGGDDGYTF. For the CDR3, the DNA is TGTGCCACCAGCCGGGGAGGGGGCGATGATGGCTACACCTTC.

The chain combines TRBV15 with TRBJ1-1; no clear D. V was cut by 1 base and J by 1 base, with 4 bases left in between. Germline V gene sequence: CDR1 LNHNV, CDR2 YYDKDF (reference sequence). This CDR3 comprises 13 residues. The CDR3 region is CATSRVANTEAFF. For the CDR3, the DNA is TGTGCCACCAGCAGAGTGGCGAACACTGAAGCTTTCTTT.

The rearrangement uses TRBV28 and TRBJ2-6, with a tentative D call TRBD1 (5 bases). Germline-derived CDR1 and CDR2 are MDHEN and SYDVKM. V was shortened by 2 bases and J by 4 bases, with 9 bases between the two germline ends. This CDR3 is built from 15 residues. This CDR3 is CASSLIGAGANVLTF. The CDR3 region has the DNA TGTGCCAGCAGTTTAATAGGGGCCGGGGCCAACGTCCTGACTTTC.

The J gene is TRBJ2-1, the V gene TRBV19; D could derive from TRBD1 or TRBD2 (6 bases each). Germline CDR1 is LNHDA and CDR2 is SQIVND (reference sequence). This CDR3 has 15 amino acids. The V end lost 4 bases, the J end lost 8 bases, and 18 bases lay between the germline ends. The DNA of the CDR3 is TGTGCCAGTAGTAAGGGGGGCTTGTCGGGCTATGAGCAGTTCTTC. Protein product: CASSKGGLSGYEQFF.

A note on this clone: Being one base from a much bigger clone, this may be a read error. The V and J genes are TRBV7-9 and TRBJ1-1; D ambiguous. The CDR3 loop spans 15 amino acids. CDR1 and CDR2 from the germline V gene are SEHNR and FQNEAQ (reference sequence). CDR3 amino acids: CTSSLQIGMNTEAFF. For the CDR3, the DNA is TGTACCAGCAGCTTACAGATTGGGATGAACACTGAAGCTTTCTTT.

V gene TRBV5-4 combines with J gene TRBJ1-2; D perhaps matches TRBD1 (5 bases). V was shortened by 5 bases and J by 8 bases, with 16 bases between the two germline ends. The CDR3 has 13 residues. Per germline, CDR1 SGHNT and CDR2 YYREEE (reference sequence). In DNA form, the CDR3 reads TGTGCCAGCAGTCATCCGGGACCCAAGGGCTACACCTTC. Protein: CASSHPGPKGYTF.

The genes are TRBV5-4 and TRBJ1-1; the D is unclear. V was cut by 2 bases and J by 4 bases, with 12 bases left in between. CDR3 length equals 14 residues. Germline V CDR1 and CDR2: SGHNT, YYREEE (reference sequence). CDR3 nucleotides: TGTGCCAGCAGCTTTCCCCAGGTATCCACTGAAGCTTTCTTT. Translating gives CASSFPQVSTEAFF.